The clone carrying this T cell receptor (beta chain) was seen repeatedly, ten times or more. These data belong to a study of spatial heterogeneity in lung cancer. The time point here: sample taken at primary tumor resection. Whole RNA obtained from tumor, nontumor lung or frozen PBMC underwent sequencing without sorting. Carried by each TCR cDNA molecule was a unique molecular identifier. TCRdb called the 5' RACE reads again in MiXCR, with one record for every CDR3 protein. The sample yields roughly 39,000 distinct CDR3 sequences, over 6.5% seen once. The CDR3 loop spans 13 amino acids. In germline, CDR1 is KGHSH, CDR2 LQKENI. The germline V and J ends were trimmed by 4 bases and 5 bases, with 11 bases remaining between them.

J is TRBJ2-5 and V is TRBV18; D might be TRBD1 (6 bases). The sample in question was PBMCs, obtained at surgery. The receptor was isolated from a female donor with early-stage non-small cell lung cancer. CDR3: CASSRQADETQYF. CDR3 bases: TGTGCCAGCTCACGACAGGCGGACGAGACCCAGTACTTC.